The rows below give T cell receptor beta chains drawn from one sample of a study of blood T cell repertoires in COVID-19. Profiling relied on immunoSEQ multiplex PCR, and the TCRdb table lists in-frame clones only, not all of them. The table records 95,000 to 150,000 clones, nearly 90% of them present only once. Source material: peripheral blood. These receptors came from a woman in her sixties or seventies with COVID-19, enrolled during active disease. The CDR3 runs from the conserved cysteine through the conserved F or W. The order of the fields is clone size, V gene, D gene, J gene, CDR3 protein, CDR3 DNA. D genes are given only for firm matches. Expanded clones are given a class, and other clones once, few, many or no size at all.

>NA|TRBV5-1|TRBD1|TRBJ1-3
CASSLAGTGQGATGNTIYF
TGCGCCAGCAGCTTGGCGGGCACGGGACAGGGGGCAACTGGAAACACCATATATTTT
>NA|TRBV5-1|NA|TRBJ1-1
CASSFQGLDSEAFF
TGCGCCAGCAGCTTCCAGGGGTTGGACTCCGAAGCTTTCTTT
>many|TRBV18|TRBD1|TRBJ2-7
CASSPGTGLKQYF
TGTGCCAGCTCACCCGGGACAGGTCTCAAGCAGTACTTC
>NA|TRBV9|NA|TRBJ1-5
CASSPGGTGYSNQPQHF
TGTGCCAGCAGCCCCGGGGGGACGGGCTATAGCAATCAGCCCCAGCATTTT
>NA|TRBV5-4|NA|TRBJ1-6
CASSLLQGLNNSPLHF
TGTGCCAGCAGCTTGCTTCAGGGGTTAAATAATTCACCCCTCCACTTT
>NA|TRBV6-5|TRBD1|TRBJ2-3
CASRGQVVDTQYF
TGTGCCAGCAGGGGACAGGTGGTAGATACGCAGTATTTT
>NA|TRBV9|NA|TRBJ2-2
CASSLLNTGELFF
TGTGCCAGCAGCCTGTTGAACACCGGGGAGCTGTTTTTT
>NA|TRBV7-3|NA|TRBJ2-2
CASSVRVTGELFF
TGTGCCAGCAGCGTCAGGGTCACCGGGGAGCTGTTTTTT
>NA|TRBV9|NA|TRBJ2-3
CASSVVDLGTDTQYF
TGTGCCAGCAGCGTAGTGGACTTAGGCACAGATACGCAGTATTTT
>NA|TRBV18|NA|TRBJ1-5
CASSPSSGARQPQHF
TGTGCCAGCTCACCAAGCTCAGGGGCCAGGCAGCCCCAGCATTTT
>NA|TRBV4-3|NA|TRBJ1-1
CASSQSWQNTEAFF
TGCGCCAGCAGCCAAAGTTGGCAGAACACTGAAGCTTTCTTT
>NA|TRBV5-1|TRBD2|TRBJ2-1
CASSSLGTSADNEQFF
TGCGCCAGCAGCTCCCTGGGGACTAGCGCGGACAATGAGCAGTTCTTC
>NA|TRBV5-1|NA|TRBJ1-4
CASSRGPSNEKLFF
TGCGCCAGCAGCCGCGGGCCATCAAATGAAAAACTGTTTTTT
>NA|TRBV14|TRBD1|TRBJ2-6
CASSQRENGDRGSGANVLTF
TGTGCCAGCAGCCAAAGGGAGAATGGGGACAGGGGGTCTGGGGCCAACGTCCTGACTTTC
>few|TRBV19|NA|TRBJ1-5
CASSLRSFNQPQHF
TGTGCCAGTAGTCTGCGTTCCTTCAATCAGCCCCAGCATTTT
>NA|TRBV4-2|TRBD1|TRBJ1-3
CATSLTGEAGNTIYF
TGTGCCACCTCATTGACAGGGGAGGCTGGAAACACCATATATTTT
>NA|TRBV4-3|NA|TRBJ2-2
CASSQDLSAGPTGELFF
TGCGCCAGCAGCCAAGATTTATCGGCAGGTCCAACCGGGGAGCTGTTTTTT
>NA|TRBV29-1|NA|TRBJ2-5
CSVGPETQYF
TGCAGCGTTGGGCCAGAGACCCAGTACTTC
>NA|TRBV27|TRBD2|TRBJ2-7
CASSQWGGDEQYF
TGTGCCAGCTCACAATGGGGGGGGGACGAGCAGTACTTC
>NA|TRBV5-1|NA|TRBJ1-3
CAIKKAPGGNTIYF
TGCGCCATCAAGAAAGCCCCCGGGGGAAACACCATATATTTT
>NA|TRBV11-2|TRBD1|TRBJ2-7
CASSRDRFYEQYF
TGTGCCAGCAGTCGGGACAGATTCTACGAGCAGTACTTC
>NA|TRBV28|TRBD1|TRBJ2-2
CASSLGQGAPGELFF
TGTGCCAGCAGCTTGGGACAGGGGGCGCCCGGGGAGCTGTTTTTT